Described below is a single TCR beta chain sequence and its context. This entry comes from a study of T cell changes during pregnancy in multiple sclerosis. The protocol was immunoSEQ multiplex PCR, while the TCRdb copy is restricted to in-frame clones and leaves out a portion. The sample holds under 40,000 clones, 80% to 95% seen once. This receptor was identified in a female donor in good health, enrolled as a control in a pregnancy study. The sample in question was CD4+ T cells from peripheral blood mononuclear cells, obtained in the third trimester of pregnancy.

The CDR3, as DNA: TGTGCCAGGGGACAGGGGTTAGGCTACACCTTC. Its protein is CARGQGLGYTF. V is TRBV2 and J is TRBJ1-2; TRBD1 matches at 10 bases. The length of the CDR3 is 11 residues. Germline V lookup: CDR1 SNHLY, CDR2 FYNNEI. The V segment lost 9 bases and the J segment 8 bases; nucleotides outside the gene matches: 3.